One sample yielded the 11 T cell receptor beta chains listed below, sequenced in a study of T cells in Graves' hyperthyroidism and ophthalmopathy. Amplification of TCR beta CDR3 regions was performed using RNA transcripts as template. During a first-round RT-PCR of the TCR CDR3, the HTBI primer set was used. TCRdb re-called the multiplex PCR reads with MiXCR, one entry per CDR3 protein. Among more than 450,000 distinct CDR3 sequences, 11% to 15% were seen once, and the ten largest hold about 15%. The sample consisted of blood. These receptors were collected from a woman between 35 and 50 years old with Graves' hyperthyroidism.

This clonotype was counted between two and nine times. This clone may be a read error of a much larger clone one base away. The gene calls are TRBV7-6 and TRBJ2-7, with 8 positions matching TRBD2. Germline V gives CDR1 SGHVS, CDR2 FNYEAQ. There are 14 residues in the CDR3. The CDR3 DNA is TGTGCCAGCGGCTTACCGGGACTAGACTACGAGCAGTACTTC. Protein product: CASGLPGLDYEQYF.

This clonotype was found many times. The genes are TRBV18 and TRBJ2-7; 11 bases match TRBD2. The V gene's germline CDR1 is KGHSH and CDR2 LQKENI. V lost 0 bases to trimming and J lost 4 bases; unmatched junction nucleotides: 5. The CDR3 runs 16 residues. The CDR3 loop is CASSPPGLADKYEQYF. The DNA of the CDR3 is TGTGCCAGCTCACCACCGGGACTAGCGGACAAATACGAGCAGTACTTC.

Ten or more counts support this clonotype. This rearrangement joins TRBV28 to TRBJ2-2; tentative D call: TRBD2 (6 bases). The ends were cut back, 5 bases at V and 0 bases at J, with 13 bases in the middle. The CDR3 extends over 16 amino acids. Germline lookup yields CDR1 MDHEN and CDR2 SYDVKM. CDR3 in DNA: TGTGCCAGCAGTCTAACAGCGGGCTCGAACACCGGGGAGCTGTTTTTT. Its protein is CASSLTAGSNTGELFF.

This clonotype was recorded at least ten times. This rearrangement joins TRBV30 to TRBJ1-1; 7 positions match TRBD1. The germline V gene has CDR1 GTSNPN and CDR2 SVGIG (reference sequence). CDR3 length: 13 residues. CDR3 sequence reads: CAFLTGQFTEAFF. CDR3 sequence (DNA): TGTGCTTTTCTGACAGGGCAGTTCACTGAAGCTTTCTTT.

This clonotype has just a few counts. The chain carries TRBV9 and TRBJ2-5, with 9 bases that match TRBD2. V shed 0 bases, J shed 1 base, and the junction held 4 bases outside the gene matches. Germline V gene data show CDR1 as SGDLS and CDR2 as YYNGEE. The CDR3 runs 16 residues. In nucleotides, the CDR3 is TGTGCCAGCAGCGTAGCTTTGCGGGAGGGCCAAGAGACCCAGTACTTC. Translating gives CASSVALREGQETQYF.

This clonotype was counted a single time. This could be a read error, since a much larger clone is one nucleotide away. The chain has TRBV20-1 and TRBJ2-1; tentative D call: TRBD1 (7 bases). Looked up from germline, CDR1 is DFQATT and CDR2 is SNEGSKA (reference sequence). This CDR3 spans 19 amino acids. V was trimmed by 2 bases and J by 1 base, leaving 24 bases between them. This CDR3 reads CSARRRGGLGDRSYNEQFF. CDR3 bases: TGCAGTGCTAGAAGGAGAGGGGGACTCGGGGACAGATCCTACAATGAGCAGTTCTTC.

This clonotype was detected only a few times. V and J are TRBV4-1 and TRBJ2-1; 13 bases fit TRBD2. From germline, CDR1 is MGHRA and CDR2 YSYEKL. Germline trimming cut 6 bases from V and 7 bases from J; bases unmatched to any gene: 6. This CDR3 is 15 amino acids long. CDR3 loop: CASRGTSGKLNEQFF. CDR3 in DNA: TGCGCCAGCAGAGGGACTAGCGGGAAGCTGAATGAGCAGTTCTTC.

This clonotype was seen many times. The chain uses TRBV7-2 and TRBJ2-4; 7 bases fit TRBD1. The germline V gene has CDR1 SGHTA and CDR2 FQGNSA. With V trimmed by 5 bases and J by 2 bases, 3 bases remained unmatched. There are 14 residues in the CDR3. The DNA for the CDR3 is TGTGCCAGCAGCCCACAGGGGTCCAAAAACATTCAGTACTTC. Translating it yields CASSPQGSKNIQYF.

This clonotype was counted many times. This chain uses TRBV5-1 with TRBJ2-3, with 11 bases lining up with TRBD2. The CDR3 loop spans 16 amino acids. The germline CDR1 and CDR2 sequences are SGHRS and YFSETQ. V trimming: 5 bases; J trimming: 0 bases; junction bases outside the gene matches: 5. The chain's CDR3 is CASSLRTSGSTDTQYF. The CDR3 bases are TGCGCCAGCAGTTTGCGGACTAGCGGGAGCACAGATACGCAGTATTTT.

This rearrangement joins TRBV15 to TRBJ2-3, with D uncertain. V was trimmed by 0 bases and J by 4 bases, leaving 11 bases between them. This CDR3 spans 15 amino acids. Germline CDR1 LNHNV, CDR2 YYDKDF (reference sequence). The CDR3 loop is CATSRDVGWADTQYF. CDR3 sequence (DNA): TGTGCCACCAGCAGAGATGTAGGTTGGGCAGATACGCAGTATTTT.

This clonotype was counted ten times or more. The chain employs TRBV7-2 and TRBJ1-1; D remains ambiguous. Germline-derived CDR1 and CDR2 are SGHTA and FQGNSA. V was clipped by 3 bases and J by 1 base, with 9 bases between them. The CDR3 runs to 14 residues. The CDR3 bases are TGTGCCAGCAGCTTGGGTCATGCGAACACTGAAGCTTTCTTT. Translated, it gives CASSLGHANTEAFF.